These 23 T cell receptor beta chains were all obtained from the same sample, sequenced in a study of blood T cell repertoires in COVID-19. Clones were sequenced by immunoSEQ multiplex PCR, and TCRdb holds only the in-frame ones, with some missing. The data contain fewer than 700,000 clones, roughly 89% of them singletons. The specimen sequenced was peripheral blood. The source is a woman aged 45 to 65 with COVID-19, enrolled during active disease.

The chain uses TRBV9 and TRBJ1-6; TRBD1 might be the D (6 bases). V was cut by 3 bases and J by 1 base, with 17 bases left in between. Looked up from germline, CDR1 is SGDLS and CDR2 is YYNGEE. This CDR3 has 18 residues. CDR3 DNA: TGTGCCAGCAGCGAACAGGGAAGGGAAGCATCCTATAATTCACCCCTCCACTTT. It specifies CASSEQGREASYNSPLHF.

Worth noting for this clone: Other DNA variants within this sample encode the same CDR3. The V and J genes are TRBV29-1 and TRBJ2-7; D possibly corresponds to TRBD2 (5 bases). The CDR3 extends over 11 amino acids. Germline V gene lookup returns CDR1 SQVTM and CDR2 ANQGSEA. Between the trimmed V and J ends, which lost 4 bases and 7 bases, there was a span of 11 bases. This chain's CDR3 is CSVARSGEQYF. The CDR3 DNA follows: TGCAGCGTTGCCCGGAGCGGAGAGCAGTACTTC.

This clone has only one observation. The CDR3 DNA reads as TGTGCCAGCAGTGAACAGACAGGGGGTGGAGATACGCAGTATTTT. Translation: CASSEQTGGGDTQYF. This chain links TRBV6-1 with TRBJ2-3, with 9 bases fitting TRBD1. Germline trimming cut 2 bases from V and 5 bases from J; bases unmatched to any gene: 5. The CDR3 has 15 amino acids. The germline V gene has CDR1 MNHNS and CDR2 SASEGT.

As for this clone: The same CDR3 is also encoded by other DNA sequences in this sample. The CDR3 DNA reads as TGTGCCAGCAGTTTCGCGGGGGGTGGCTACACCTTC. Its translation is CASSFAGGGYTF. This chain connects TRBV27 to TRBJ1-2; D might be TRBD1 (5 bases). Trimming cost V 3 bases and J 7 bases, with 9 bases left between them. CDR3 length equals 12 residues. Germline V gene sequence: CDR1 MNHEY, CDR2 SMNVEV (reference sequence).

J is TRBJ2-1 and V is TRBV5-1; 15 bases match TRBD2. Trimming cost V 3 bases and J 7 bases; bases outside gene matches: 5. Germline V CDR1 and CDR2: SGHRS, YFSETQ. The CDR3 sequence is 16 residues long. The CDR3 reads CASSWTSGGATNEQFF. The CDR3 DNA sequence: TGCGCCAGCAGCTGGACTAGCGGGGGGGCGACGAATGAGCAGTTCTTC.

The chain has TRBV19 and TRBJ1-5; 7 nucleotides align to TRBD1. The germline V gene has CDR1 LNHDA and CDR2 SQIVND (reference sequence). The CDR3 is 16 residues long. With 3 bases clipped from V and 4 bases from J, the junction kept 9 bases outside the gene matches. CDR3 residues: CASSILQGQGNQPQHF. CDR3 sequence (DNA): TGTGCCAGTAGTATCCTACAGGGGCAAGGAAATCAGCCCCAGCATTTT.

The table lists this clone with a count of one. V usage is TRBV5-4 and J usage is TRBJ2-7, with 9 bases fitting TRBD1. The germline V gene encodes CDR1 SGHNT and CDR2 YYREEE (reference sequence). Losses at the gene ends were 5 bases for V and 0 bases for J; bases not matched to a gene: 3. The CDR3 runs 14 residues. CDR3 DNA: TGTGCCAGCAGTCAGGACAGGGGCTCCTACGAGCAGTACTTC. Protein: CASSQDRGSYEQYF. Drawing the rest from reference TRBV5-4 and TRBJ2-7, the complete variable domain is ETGVTQSPTHLIKTRGQQVTLRCSSQSGHNTVSWYQQALGQGPQFIFQYYREEENGRGNFPPRFSGLQFPNYSSELNVNALELDDSALYLCASSQDRGSYEQYFGPGTRLTVT.

This clone was recorded once. CDR3 region: CASSLSEVSSYEQYF. The CDR3, as DNA: TGCGCCAGCAGCCTTTCGGAGGTGAGCTCCTACGAGCAGTACTTC. J is TRBJ2-7 and V is TRBV5-1, with a tentative D call TRBD2 (5 bases). The V end was cut by 4 bases, the J end by 0 bases, with 14 bases between. The CDR3 is 15 residues long. The germline V gene has CDR1 SGHRS and CDR2 YFSETQ.

The gene calls are TRBV3-1 (or the pseudogene TRBV3-2) and TRBJ2-3; possibly TRBD2 for D (7 bases). This CDR3 region has 16 residues. Germline V gene sequence: CDR1 LGHDT, CDR2 YNNKEL (reference sequence). Between the trimmed V and J ends, which lost 4 bases and 4 bases, there was a span of 18 bases. CDR3 amino acids: CASSPRGRGSADTQYF. The CDR3 DNA reads TGTGCCAGCAGCCCCCGGGGGCGGGGGAGTGCAGATACGCAGTATTTT.

The CDR3 loop reads CSASGRSGTVNLNEQFF. CDR3 DNA: TGCAGTGCTAGTGGCAGGAGTGGGACAGTGAACCTCAATGAGCAGTTCTTC. The rearrangement joins TRBV20-1 to TRBJ2-1; 7 bases are shared with TRBD1. The CDR3 sequence is 17 residues long. Germline loops: CDR1 DFQATT, CDR2 SNEGSKA (reference sequence). V shed 3 bases, J shed 6 bases, and the junction held 17 bases outside the gene matches.

The chain joins TRBV6-5 to TRBJ2-2, with 9 bases that match TRBD1. Germline V gives CDR1 MNHEY, CDR2 SVGAGI. V was clipped by 7 bases and J by 5 bases; unmatched bases: 8. The CDR3 spans 15 residues. CDR3 nucleotides: TGTGCCAGCAAACCGGGACAGGGAAGAACCGGGGAGCTGTTTTTT. Its translation is CASKPGQGRTGELFF.

A few counts support this clone. The identical CDR3 is also encoded by other nucleotide sequences in the sample. V usage is TRBV5-1 and J usage is TRBJ1-1; perhaps TRBD1 as D (5 bases). This CDR3 has 15 amino acids. Germline lookup yields CDR1 SGHRS and CDR2 YFSETQ. V lost 4 bases and J 2 bases, leaving 15 bases between the germline ends. CDR3 in amino acids: CASSPRTGLNTEAFF. Written as DNA, the CDR3 is TGCGCCAGCAGCCCCCGAACAGGTCTAAACACTGAAGCTTTCTTT.

In its sample, this clone was seen once. The chain joins TRBV20-1 to TRBJ2-1; unclear D gene. Trimming took 3 bases from V and 4 from J, leaving 16 bases between them. The CDR3 length is 15 residues. Per the germline V gene, CDR1 is DFQATT and CDR2 is SNEGSKA (reference sequence). CDR3 bases: TGCAGTGCTAGTTCATACGGTCCGCCTTACAATGAGCAGTTCTTC. Translating it yields CSASSYGPPYNEQFF.

The J gene is TRBJ1-1, the V gene TRBV5-6; D remains unclear. The CDR3 is made up of 17 amino acids. V lost 0 bases, J lost 5 bases, and 20 bases lay in between. Per the germline V gene, CDR1 is SGHDT and CDR2 is YYEEEE. In DNA form, the CDR3 reads TGTGCCAGCAGCTTGGCGGTGACTCTAAAGTGGCGGACTGAAGCTTTCTTT. Amino acid sequence: CASSLAVTLKWRTEAFF.

A word on this clone: Additional DNA sequences in this sample encode the identical CDR3. The chain is built from TRBV27 and TRBJ2-5; the D gene is possibly TRBD2 (6 bases). The ends were cut back, 3 bases at V and 5 bases at J, with 7 bases in the middle. The CDR3 length is 12 residues. Germline V gene data show CDR1 as MNHEY and CDR2 as SMNVEV (reference sequence). The CDR3 is CASSFRGETQYF. The DNA of the CDR3 is TGTGCCAGCAGTTTCCGGGGGGAGACCCAGTACTTC.

V gene TRBV19 combines with J gene TRBJ2-1, with TRBD2 matching over 9 bases. J was trimmed by 0 bases and V by 6 bases; bases with no gene match: 12. The CDR3 has 18 amino acids. CDR1 and CDR2 (germline): LNHDA, SQIVND (reference sequence). The DNA for the CDR3 is TGTGCCAGTAGCATTTCGGCTAGCGGGATAAGCTCCTACAATGAGCAGTTCTTC. Its translation is CASSISASGISSYNEQFF.

The rearrangement uses TRBV19 and TRBJ1-5, with 8 bases matching TRBD1. This CDR3 has 12 residues. The trim removed 5 bases at V and 9 bases at J, leaving 3 bases unmatched. CDR1 and CDR2 (germline): LNHDA, SQIVND (reference sequence). CDR3 coding DNA: TGTGCCAGTAGTGACACAGGGGGGCCCCAGCATTTT. Translation gives CASSDTGGPQHF. Filled out from reference TRBV19 and TRBJ1-5, the complete variable domain reads DGGITQSPKYLFRKEGQNVTLSCEQNLNHDAMYWYRQDPGQGLRLIYYSQIVNDFQKGDIAEGYSVSREKKESFPLTVTSAQKNPTAFYLCASSDTGGPQHFGDGTRLSIL.

The rearrangement uses TRBV30 and TRBJ2-7, with 10 bases that match TRBD1. Germline V CDR1 and CDR2: GTSNPN, SVGIG (reference sequence). The CDR3 totals 14 residues. The CDR3 is CASVGDRGLGEQYF. In DNA, the CDR3 is TGTGCTTCGGTAGGGGACAGGGGCTTGGGGGAGCAGTACTTC.

The chain employs TRBV30 and TRBJ1-4; TRBD1 agrees at 9 bases. Germline V gene lookup returns CDR1 GTSNPN and CDR2 SVGIG (reference sequence). The trim removed 3 bases at V and 9 bases at J, leaving 8 bases unmatched. CDR3 length equals 14 residues. This CDR3 is CAWRGTGSTKKLFF. CDR3 nucleotides: TGTGCCTGGAGGGGGACAGGGTCTACAAAAAAACTGTTTTTT.

This clone was recorded once. The chain has TRBV30 and TRBJ1-5, with 8 bases aligning to TRBD1. The V and J ends lost 5 bases and 0 bases, in that order; junction bases with no gene match: 9. Germline V gene sequence: CDR1 GTSNPN, CDR2 SVGIG (reference sequence). This CDR3 has 16 residues. The CDR3 here is CAWSRDRTYSNQPQHF. The CDR3 bases are TGTGCCTGGTCCCGGGACAGGACCTATAGCAATCAGCCCCAGCATTTT.

This chain joins TRBV23-1 and TRBJ1-2; 7 positions match TRBD1. TRBV23-1 is sorted into the ORF group, with uncertain function. The CDR3 is made up of 16 amino acids. V was pared by 1 base and J by 2 bases, with 7 bases of the junction left unmatched. CDR3 residues: CASSQYPDRRNYGYTF. CDR3 nucleotide sequence: TGCGCCAGCAGTCAATACCCGGACAGGAGGAACTATGGCTACACCTTC.

The rearrangement uses TRBV5-1 and TRBJ2-1; D call uncertain. Germline loops: CDR1 SGHRS, CDR2 YFSETQ. The CDR3 sequence is 16 residues long. With 0 bases removed from V and 0 bases from J, the gap between germline ends came to 10 bases. This CDR3 is CASSLVAPSSYNEQFF. The CDR3 DNA reads TGCGCCAGCAGCTTGGTAGCCCCGAGCTCCTACAATGAGCAGTTCTTC.

The chain is built from TRBV7-2 and TRBJ2-1; TRBD1 agrees at 11 bases. Germline V gene lookup returns CDR1 SGHTA and CDR2 FQGNSA. V was clipped by 2 bases and J by 8 bases; unmatched bases: 8. This CDR3 contains 16 residues. CDR3 amino acids: CASSLTGTGGFDEQFF. As DNA, the CDR3 is TGTGCCAGCAGCTTAACCGGGACAGGGGGGTTCGATGAGCAGTTCTTC. The entire variable domain, with the rest obtained from reference TRBV7-2 and TRBJ2-1, is as follows: GAGVSQSPSNKVTEKGKDVELRCDPISGHTALYWYRQSLGQGLEFLIYFQGNSAPDKSGLPSDRFSAERTGGSVSTLTIQRTQQEDSAVYLCASSLTGTGGFDEQFFGPGTRLTVL.